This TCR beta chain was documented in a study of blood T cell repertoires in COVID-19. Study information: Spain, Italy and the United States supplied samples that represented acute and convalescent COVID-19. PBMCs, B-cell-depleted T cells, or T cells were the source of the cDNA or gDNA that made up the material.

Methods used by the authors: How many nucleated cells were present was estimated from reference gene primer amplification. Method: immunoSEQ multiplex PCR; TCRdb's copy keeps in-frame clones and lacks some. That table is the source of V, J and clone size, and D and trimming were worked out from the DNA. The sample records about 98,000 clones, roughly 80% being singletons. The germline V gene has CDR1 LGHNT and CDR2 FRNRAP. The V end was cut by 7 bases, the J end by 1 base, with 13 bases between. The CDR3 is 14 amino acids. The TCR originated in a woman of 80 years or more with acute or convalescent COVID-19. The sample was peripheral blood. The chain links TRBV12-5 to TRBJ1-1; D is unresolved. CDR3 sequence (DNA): TGTGCTAGTGCCCTCGGTAGTACGAACACTGAAGCTTTCTTT. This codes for CASALGSTNTEAFF.